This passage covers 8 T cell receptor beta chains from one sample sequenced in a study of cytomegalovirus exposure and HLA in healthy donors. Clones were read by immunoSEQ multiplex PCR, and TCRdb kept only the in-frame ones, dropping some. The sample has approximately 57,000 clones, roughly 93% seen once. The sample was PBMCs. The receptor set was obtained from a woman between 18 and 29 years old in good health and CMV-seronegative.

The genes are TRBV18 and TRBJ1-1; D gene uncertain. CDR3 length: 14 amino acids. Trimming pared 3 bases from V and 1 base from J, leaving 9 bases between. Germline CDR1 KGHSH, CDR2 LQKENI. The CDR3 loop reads CASSPQVSNTEAFF. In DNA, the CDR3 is TGTGCCAGCTCACCCCAGGTGTCGAACACTGAAGCTTTCTTT.

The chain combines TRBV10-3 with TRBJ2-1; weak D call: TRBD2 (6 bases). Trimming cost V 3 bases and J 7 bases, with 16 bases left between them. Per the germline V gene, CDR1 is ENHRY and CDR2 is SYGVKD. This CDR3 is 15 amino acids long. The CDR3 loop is CAISDTGEPLNEQFF. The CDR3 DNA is TGTGCCATCAGTGACACGGGGGAGCCCCTGAATGAGCAGTTCTTC.

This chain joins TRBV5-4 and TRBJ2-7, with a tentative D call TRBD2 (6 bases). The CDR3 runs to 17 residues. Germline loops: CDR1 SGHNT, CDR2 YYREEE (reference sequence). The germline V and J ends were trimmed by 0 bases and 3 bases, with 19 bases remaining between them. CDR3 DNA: TGTGCCAGCAGCTTGGGGTCAGGAGGGATAGTTAGCTACGAGCAGTACTTC. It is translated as CASSLGSGGIVSYEQYF.

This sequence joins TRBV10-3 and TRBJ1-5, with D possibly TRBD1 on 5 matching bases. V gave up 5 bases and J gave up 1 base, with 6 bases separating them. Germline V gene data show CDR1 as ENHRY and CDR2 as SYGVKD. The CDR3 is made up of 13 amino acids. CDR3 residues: CAISPGSNQPQHF. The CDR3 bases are TGTGCCATCAGTCCAGGGAGCAATCAGCCCCAGCATTTT.

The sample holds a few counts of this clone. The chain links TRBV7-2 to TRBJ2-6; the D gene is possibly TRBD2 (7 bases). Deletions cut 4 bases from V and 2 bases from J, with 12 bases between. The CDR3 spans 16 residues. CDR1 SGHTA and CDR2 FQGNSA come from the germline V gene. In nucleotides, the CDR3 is TGTGCCAGCAGCTCCGGGGGGCCCGCTGGGGCCAACGTCCTGACTTTC. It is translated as CASSSGGPAGANVLTF.

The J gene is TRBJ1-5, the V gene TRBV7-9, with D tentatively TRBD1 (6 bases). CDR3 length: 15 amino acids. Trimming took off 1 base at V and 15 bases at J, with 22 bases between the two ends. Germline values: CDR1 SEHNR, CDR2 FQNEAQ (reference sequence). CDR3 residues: CASSLDDRPWAARHF. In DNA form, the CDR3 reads TGTGCCAGCAGCTTAGATGACAGGCCTTGGGCAGCCCGGCATTTT.

Written as DNA, the CDR3 is TGTGCCAGCAGCCCAAGCCTGGTGGGGCTCGAAAAACTGTTTTTT. Translated, it gives CASSPSLVGLEKLFF. The V call is TRBV4-2, the J call TRBJ1-4, with a possible D match to TRBD1 (5 bases). Germline V lookup: CDR1 LGHNA, CDR2 YNFKEQ. Trimming shortened V by 4 bases and J by 8 bases, and 17 bases separated the two germline ends. The CDR3 is 15 amino acids.

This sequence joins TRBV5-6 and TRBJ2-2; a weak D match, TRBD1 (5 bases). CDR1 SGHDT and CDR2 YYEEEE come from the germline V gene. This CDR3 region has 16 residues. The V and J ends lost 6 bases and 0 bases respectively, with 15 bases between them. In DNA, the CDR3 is TGTGCCAGCACTTACGACAGTTACGCGAACACCGGGGAGCTGTTTTTT. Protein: CASTYDSYANTGELFF.